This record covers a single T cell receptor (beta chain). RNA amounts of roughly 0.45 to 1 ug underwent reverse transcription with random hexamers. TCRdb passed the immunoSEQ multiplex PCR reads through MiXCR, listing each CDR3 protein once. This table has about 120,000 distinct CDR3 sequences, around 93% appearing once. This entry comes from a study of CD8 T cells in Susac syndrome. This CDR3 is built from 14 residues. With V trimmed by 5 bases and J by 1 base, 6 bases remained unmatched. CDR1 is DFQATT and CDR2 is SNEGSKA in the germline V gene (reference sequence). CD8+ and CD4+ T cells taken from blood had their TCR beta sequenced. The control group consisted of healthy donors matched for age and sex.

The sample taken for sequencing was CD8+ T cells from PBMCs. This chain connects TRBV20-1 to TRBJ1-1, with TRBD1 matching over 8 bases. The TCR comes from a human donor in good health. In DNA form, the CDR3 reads TGCAGTGCTCCGAGGACAGGGTCGAACACTGAAGCTTTCTTT. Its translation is CSAPRTGSNTEAFF.